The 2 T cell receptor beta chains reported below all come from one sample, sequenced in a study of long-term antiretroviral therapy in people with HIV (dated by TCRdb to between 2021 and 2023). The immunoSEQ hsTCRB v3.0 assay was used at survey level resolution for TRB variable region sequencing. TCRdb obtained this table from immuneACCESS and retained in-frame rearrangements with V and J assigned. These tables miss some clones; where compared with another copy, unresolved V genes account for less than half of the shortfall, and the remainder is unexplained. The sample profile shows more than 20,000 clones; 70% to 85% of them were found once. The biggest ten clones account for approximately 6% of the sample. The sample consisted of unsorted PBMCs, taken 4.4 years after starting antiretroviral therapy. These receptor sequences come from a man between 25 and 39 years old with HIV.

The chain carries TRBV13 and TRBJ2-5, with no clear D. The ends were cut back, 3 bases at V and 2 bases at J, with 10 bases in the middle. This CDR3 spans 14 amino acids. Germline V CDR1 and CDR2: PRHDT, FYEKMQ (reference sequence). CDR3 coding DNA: TGTGCCAGCAGCTTCGGAGACGGACAAGAGACCCAGTACTTC. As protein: CASSFGDGQETQYF. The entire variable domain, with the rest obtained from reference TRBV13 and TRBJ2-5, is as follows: AAGVIQSPRHLIKEKRETATLKCYPIPRHDTVYWYQQGPGQDPQFLISFYEKMQSDKGSIPDRFSAQQFSDYHSELNMSSLELGDSALYFCASSFGDGQETQYFGPGTRLLVL.

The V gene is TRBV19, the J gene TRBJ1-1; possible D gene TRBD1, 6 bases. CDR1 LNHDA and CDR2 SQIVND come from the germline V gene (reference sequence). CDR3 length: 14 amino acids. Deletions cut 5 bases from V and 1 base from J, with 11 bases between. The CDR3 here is CASSVTGWNTEAFF. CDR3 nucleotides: TGTGCCAGTAGTGTGACAGGTTGGAACACTGAAGCTTTCTTT.